This TCR beta chain was obtained from a study of cytomegalovirus exposure and HLA in healthy donors. The CDR3 consists of 15 residues. V was pared by 2 bases and J by 5 bases, with 12 bases between. Germline CDR1 is MRHNA and CDR2 is SNTAGT. The repertoire was sequenced with immunoSEQ multiplex PCR; TCRdb's copy has only in-frame clones and lacks some. The sample lists fewer than 130,000 clones, around 90% occurring once. With regard to this clone: Its antigen is still unknown.

General observations from the study: Specificity for CMV antigens was confirmed in vitro for three of the CMV-associated chains. Rare TCR sequences dominated, though some public TCRs recurred in many donors.

The gene calls are TRBV6-4 and TRBJ2-2, with a possible D match to TRBD1 (6 bases). The receptor was derived from a woman aged 18 to 35 in good health and CMV-seronegative. The sequenced material came from PBMCs. The chain's CDR3 is CASSDDPGQTGELFF. DNA of the CDR3: TGTGCCAGCAGTGACGATCCGGGACAAACCGGGGAGCTGTTTTTT.